Given below is one TCR beta chain in context. The data originate from a study of blood T cell repertoires in COVID-19. Measured with immunoSEQ multiplex PCR; TCRdb has only the in-frame clones, and not every one. The table shows approximately 240,000 clones, with roughly 82% occurring only once. CDR1 is LNHNV, CDR2 YYDKDF, per germline (reference sequence). Trimming shortened V by 3 bases and J by 4 bases, and 19 bases separated the two germline ends. CDR3 length: 16 residues. Material: peripheral blood. This clonotype was sampled from a woman of 80 years or more with active or convalescent COVID-19. The chain couples TRBV15 to TRBJ2-7, with D possibly matching TRBD1 (6 bases). CDR3 in DNA: TGTGCCACCAGCAGGGAGCAGGGGTCGTTTGGTTACGAGCAGTACTTC. Amino acid sequence: CATSREQGSFGYEQYF.